The TCR beta chain described here comes from a study of OX40 agonist ivuxolimab in advanced cancers. About the study: Partial responses were achieved by three patients, one with hepatocellular carcinoma and two with cutaneous melanoma. Findings of the study overall: CD8+ T cells averaged more expanded clones than CD4+. Partial responders dosed at 0.1-3.0 mg/kg displayed clonal expansion ranking among the lowest.

Libraries were prepared by immunoSEQ multiplex PCR; TCRdb keeps only in-frame clonotypes and omits some of them. The sample lists fewer than 45,000 clones, over 60% occurring once. Collection of blood occurred at baseline, at cycle 4 day 1, and at cycle 7 day 1. The germline V gene has CDR1 WNHNN and CDR2 SYGVQD (reference sequence). The CDR3 is 15 amino acids. Unmatched junction bases numbered 8, after V lost 7 bases and J lost 0 bases. This clone was counted a single time. Its matching antigen is unknown. The genes are TRBV10-1 and TRBJ2-5; 7 bases match TRBD1. The sequencing here drew on CD4+ or CD8+ T cells sorted from blood, taken in a trial of the OX40 agonist ivuxolimab. The receptor's source is an adult with an advanced solid tumor such as melanoma, head and neck, liver or kidney cancer. The CDR3 spells CASTWTGNYQETQYF. DNA of the CDR3: TGCGCCAGCACTTGGACAGGCAACTACCAAGAGACCCAGTACTTC.